The present entry profiles one TCR beta chain with its context. The data are from a study of T cells after yellow fever vaccination. MiXCR was run by TCRdb on the 5' RACE reads, yielding one entry per CDR3 protein. This repertoire shows approximately 510,000 distinct CDR3 sequences, just over 20% found once; its top ten account for about a sixth. After removal of 3 bases from V and 4 bases from J, the junction contained 7 bases not matched to a gene. The CDR3 length is 16 residues. The receptor's source is a young man who received the YFV17D yellow fever vaccine. V is TRBV12-3 or TRBV12-4 and J is TRBJ2-1; TRBD2 aligns across 9 bases. The sample was PBMCs, taken about 21 days after the first yellow fever vaccination. The CDR3 protein is CASSFPAGGPYNEQFF. The CDR3 DNA sequence: TGTGCCAGCAGTTTCCCAGCGGGGGGACCTTACAATGAGCAGTTCTTC.